This TCR beta chain was identified during a study of shared clonotypes between healthy human individuals. For this clone: The antigen remains undetermined.

Notes on the study in general: Roughly 5% of naive CD4 clonotypes were shared across a handful of donors. Expectations were that clonotype sharing among donors would be affected by sequencing depth. Naive subsets generally exceeded memory subsets in estimated richness.

Profiled with immunoSEQ multiplex PCR; TCRdb holds only in-frame clones, not every one. In the table there are roughly 660,000 clones, 80% to 95% of which are singletons. Per germline, CDR1 SQVTM and CDR2 ANQGSEA. V trimming: 4 bases; J trimming: 2 bases; junction bases outside the gene matches: 5. CDR3 length equals 15 residues. The chain couples TRBV29-1 to TRBJ2-7; TRBD2 agrees at 13 bases. This clonotype was obtained from a man aged 18-30 years in good health. Some clones in this sample may be carry-over from other donors' samples. The sample was memory CD8+ T cells from PBMCs. Subset given: CD45RO+ cells pooled with CCR7-negative TemRA cells. The CDR3 loop is CSVGAGTSGTYEQYF. The CDR3 coding sequence is TGCAGCGTTGGGGCCGGGACTAGCGGGACCTACGAGCAGTACTTC.